This TCR beta chain came from a study of cytomegalovirus exposure and HLA in healthy donors. J was trimmed by 1 base and V by 0 bases; bases with no gene match: 8. The germline gives CDR1 LNHDA, CDR2 SQIVND (reference sequence). The CDR3 contains 18 residues. 13 Jbeta primers and 60 Vbeta primers were used for the PCR. TCRdb keeps only in-frame clones here, not all; method: immunoSEQ multiplex PCR. The profile shows about 180,000 clones, over 70% of them singletons. The material sequenced was PBMCs. The chain recombines TRBV19 with TRBJ2-3, with 9 bases lining up with TRBD2. This receptor was obtained from a male donor in good health and CMV-seronegative. The CDR3 DNA is TGTGCCAGTAGTATAGATCCGCCTAGCGGGGTCGGCACAGATACGCAGTATTTT. Encoded protein: CASSIDPPSGVGTDTQYF.